This T cell receptor (beta chain) was sequenced for a study of blood T cell repertoires in COVID-19. Whole-study context: The analysed material was cDNA or gDNA that came from T cells, B-cell-depleted T cells, or PBMCs.

Trimming took off 0 bases at V and 2 bases at J, with 11 bases between the two ends. Per the germline V gene, CDR1 is SGDLS and CDR2 is YYNGEE. The CDR3 extends over 15 amino acids. Recovered status in Cohort 3 required two negative PCRs, clearance, or symptom resolution. Authors' data handling: Amplification with reference gene primers provided the estimates of nucleated cell counts. The protocol was immunoSEQ multiplex PCR, while the TCRdb copy is restricted to in-frame clones and leaves out a portion. D and trimming come from the DNA, and the V and J calls and clone size come from that table. The table shows 250,000 to 350,000 clones, with around 87% occurring only once.

Input material: PBMCs or T cells enriched from blood (not recorded which). This chain links TRBV9 with TRBJ1-2; D is ambiguous. The receptor was isolated from a woman between 25 and 40 years old who had recovered from COVID-19. The CDR3 loop is CASSVEVNRNYGYTF. In DNA, the CDR3 is TGTGCCAGCAGCGTAGAAGTGAACAGAAACTATGGCTACACCTTC.